The sequence of this TCR beta chain was determined in a study of blood T cell repertoires in COVID-19. About the study: T cells, B-cell-depleted T cells, or PBMCs provided the cDNA or gDNA that served as material.

TCRdb's copy holds only in-frame clones and misses some; the assay was immunoSEQ multiplex PCR. The repertoire holds roughly 38,000 clones, with more than 70% as singletons. This CDR3 is built from 14 residues. V was trimmed by 3 bases and J by 5 bases, leaving 11 bases between them. Germline CDR1 and CDR2: MDHEN and SYDVKM. This clone appeared a single time. The specimen sequenced was peripheral blood. This TCR came from a man aged 60-69 years with acute or convalescent COVID-19. V and J are TRBV28 and TRBJ2-1; D is possibly TRBD2 (6 bases). CDR3 nucleotide sequence: TGTGCCAGCAGTTTTGGAGGGAAGAACAATGAGCAGTTCTTC. This encodes CASSFGGKNNEQFF.